Listed below are T cell receptor beta chains from one sample, sequenced in a study of CD8 T cells in Susac syndrome. MiXCR was run by TCRdb on the immunoSEQ multiplex PCR reads, yielding one entry per CDR3 protein. Among about 140,000 distinct CDR3 sequences, approximately 95% were seen once, and the ten largest hold under 0.2%. What was sequenced was CD8+ T cells from PBMCs. The source is a human donor with Susac syndrome. Both conserved end residues are part of each CDR3. The D gene is left open where the match is weak. The listing skips clone size in some rows; elsewhere it reads once, few, many or a size class.

d_gene,abundance,j_gene,v_gene,CDR3nt,CDR3aa
NA,NA,TRBJ2-1,TRBV9,TGTGCCAGCAGCGGCGGGACCACCTACAATGAGCAGTTCTTC,CASSGGTTYNEQFF
NA,NA,TRBJ2-2,TRBV12-3/TRBV12-4,TGTGCCCTCTCTCTAGGGGTCGGGGAGCTGTTTTTT,CALSLGVGELFF
TRBD1,NA,TRBJ1-1,TRBV3-1,TGTGCCAGCAGCCAAGAAAATTCAGGGGGGGGAACTGAAGCTTTCTTT,CASSQENSGGGTEAFF
TRBD2,NA,TRBJ2-4,TRBV4-1,TGCGCCAGCAGCCAAGATGGACTAGCGGGGAGGGACAAAAACATTCAGTACTTC,CASSQDGLAGRDKNIQYF
TRBD1,NA,TRBJ2-7,TRBV28,TGTGCCAGCAGTCTGACGACAGGGGTCGAGCAGTACTTC,CASSLTTGVEQYF
NA,NA,TRBJ2-5,TRBV20-1,TGCAGTGCTAGAGATGGGGCTCTCGGGAAAGAGACCCAGTACTTC,CSARDGALGKETQYF
NA,NA,TRBJ2-7,TRBV14,TGTGCCAGCAGCCAAGAGTACCGAGGCGGCTACGAGCAGTACTTC,CASSQEYRGGYEQYF
NA,NA,TRBJ2-2,TRBV12-3/TRBV12-4,TGTGCCAGCAGTTTAGGGACCGACACCGGGGAGCTGTTTTTT,CASSLGTDTGELFF
NA,NA,TRBJ2-7,TRBV12-3/TRBV12-4,TGTGCCAGCAGTTTAAAGATAGACTACGAGCAGTACTTC,CASSLKIDYEQYF
NA,NA,TRBJ2-7,TRBV7-9,TGTGCCAGCCTACACCCCATGCAGGGACAAGGCGAGCAGTACTTC,CASLHPMQGQGEQYF
NA,NA,TRBJ2-5,TRBV20-1,TGCAGTGCTCAGCGCGGAGAGACCCAGTACTTC,CSAQRGETQYF
NA,NA,TRBJ1-3,TRBV6-6,TGTGCCAGCAGTGGAACAGGGTTCGGGAGGGACACCATATATTTT,CASSGTGFGRDTIYF
NA,NA,TRBJ2-1,TRBV27,TGTGCCAGCAGTTCCGGCGGGCTATACAATGAGCAGTTCTTC,CASSSGGLYNEQFF
TRBD2,NA,TRBJ2-1,TRBV5-1,TGCGCCAGCAGCGCCGGGACTAGCGCCAGGGAGCAGTTCTTC,CASSAGTSAREQFF
NA,NA,TRBJ1-2,TRBV10-3,TGTGCCATCAGTGATGGGCTTCAGGGCTACACCTTC,CAISDGLQGYTF
NA,once,TRBJ2-5,TRBV7-8,TGTGCCAGCCTTGAGGGAGAGACCCAGTACTTC,CASLEGETQYF
NA,NA,TRBJ2-1,TRBV4-1,TGCGCCAGCAGCCAAGAGCTGGCTAGCTCTAACAATGAGCAGTTCTTC,CASSQELASSNNEQFF
TRBD1,NA,TRBJ2-3,TRBV7-9,TGTGCCAGCAGCTTAAGTGACTACAGGGGGCAGTATTTT,CASSLSDYRGQYF
TRBD2,NA,TRBJ2-7,TRBV7-9,TGTGCCAGCTGGGGCCGGGGGGGGCCCGACGAGCAGTACTTC,CASWGRGGPDEQYF
NA,NA,TRBJ1-2,TRBV14,TGTGCCAGCAGCCAATCCGCGAGGGGAGGCTACACCTTC,CASSQSARGGYTF
NA,NA,TRBJ1-1,TRBV5-1,TGCGCCAGCAGCTTGGTTACGAGGTCGACGAATATGAACACTGAAGCTTTCTTT,CASSLVTRSTNMNTEAFF
NA,once,TRBJ1-1,TRBV7-6,TGTGCCAGCAGCCCAGACGTCCCGGTACGGAACACTGAAGCTTTCTTT,CASSPDVPVRNTEAFF
NA,NA,TRBJ2-1,TRBV27,TGTGCCTCAGCCCGGAGAGACAATGAGCAGTTCTTC,CASARRDNEQFF
TRBD1,NA,TRBJ2-7,TRBV29-1,TGCAGCGTTGAAGGTCTAGAAGGGACAGGGTCCTACGAGCAGTACTTC,CSVEGLEGTGSYEQYF
NA,NA,TRBJ2-1,TRBV11-3,TGTGCCAGCAGCTCCTCAATCGATAAGCTCCATCAGTTCTTC,CASSSSIDKLHQFF
NA,few,TRBJ2-1,TRBV6-5,TGTGCCAGCAGTTTGAACTACAATGAGCAGTTCTTC,CASSLNYNEQFF
TRBD1,NA,TRBJ1-2,TRBV19,TGTGCCAGTAACTCGGGACAGAGAATCTATGGCTACACCTTC,CASNSGQRIYGYTF
NA,NA,TRBJ2-7,TRBV28,TGTGCCAGCAGTTCGTTCACGGGGCACTCCTACGAGCAGTACTTC,CASSSFTGHSYEQYF
NA,NA,TRBJ2-7,TRBV25-1,TGTGCCAGCAGGGACGGGGTCTACGAGCAGTACTTC,CASRDGVYEQYF
NA,NA,TRBJ1-2,TRBV15,TGTGCCACCAGCAGTACGGGAGATCCCGCTTCCGGCTACACCTTC,CATSSTGDPASGYTF